This TCR beta chain was profiled in a study of vaccination effects on CD4 cells after COVID-19. Peptide-pool stimulation followed by sequencing identified expanded antigen-specific CD4+ clonotypes in the ViraFEST assay. The authors isolated CD4+ T cells after more than eight days of culture. Vaccine recipients, nucleocapsid antibody negative, had no prior SARS-CoV-2 infection. Replacing half the medium with IL-2 medium was done on days 3 and 7. This clone was seen a few times. What it recognizes is unknown. Study-wide results and caveats: In the study, convalescent patients were few, and early post-infection timepoints were absent. Vaccine- and infection-induced clones showed marked clonal contraction late following vaccination.

The protocol was immunoSEQ multiplex PCR, while the TCRdb copy is restricted to in-frame clones and leaves out a portion. The profile shows about 23,000 clones, roughly 70% of them singletons. The starting material was CD4+ T cells from PBMCs cultured with SARS-CoV-2 spike peptides, obtained before COVID-19 vaccination. This clonotype was obtained from a human donor who received a COVID-19 vaccine.

As DNA, the CDR3 is TGTGCCAGCAGCGTGGGATGGCGGAGTAGCACAGATACGCAGTATTTT. Residues: CASSVGWRSSTDTQYF. The gene calls are TRBV9 and TRBJ2-3; no definite D call. Germline CDR1 is SGDLS and CDR2 is YYNGEE. V was pared by 2 bases and J by 0 bases, with 13 bases between. The CDR3 has 16 residues.